Listed here are 17 T cell receptor beta chains from one sample, sequenced in a study of shared clonotypes between healthy human individuals. Clones were sequenced by immunoSEQ multiplex PCR, and TCRdb holds only the in-frame ones, with some missing. The table includes about 1.5 million clones, around 97% detected once. The sample comprised naive CD4+ T cells sorted from blood. The subset here: CD45RA+ positively selected. The receptors were gathered from a man aged 25-45 years in good health.

The chain carries TRBV18 and TRBJ2-7; D is perhaps TRBD1 (5 bases). The CDR3 has 12 residues. Germline-derived CDR1 and CDR2 are KGHSH and LQKENI. The germline V and J ends were trimmed by 6 bases and 6 bases, with 12 bases remaining between them. The CDR3 here is CASSPMGREQYF. CDR3 sequence (DNA): TGTGCCAGCTCCCCCATGGGGCGCGAGCAGTACTTC.

The chain links TRBV11-1 to TRBJ2-1; a weak D match, TRBD2 (6 bases). Per the germline V gene, CDR1 is SGHAT and CDR2 is FQDESV (reference sequence). CDR3 size: 15 residues. Trimming took 3 bases from V and 12 from J, leaving 21 bases between them. CDR3 DNA: TGTGCCAGCAGCTTTGGGGCGGGAATTGGTTTTCGGCAGTTCTTC. Translating it yields CASSFGAGIGFRQFF.

J is TRBJ2-7 and V is TRBV18; D is possibly TRBD1 (5 bases). This CDR3 region has 12 residues. The germline V gene encodes CDR1 KGHSH and CDR2 LQKENI. Trimming pared 4 bases from V and 4 bases from J, leaving 8 bases between. This chain's CDR3 is CASSLTVYEQYF. In DNA form, the CDR3 reads TGTGCCAGCTCACTGACAGTGTACGAGCAGTACTTC. Full variable domain (remainder filled in from reference TRBV18 and TRBJ2-7): NAGVMQNPRHLVRRRGQEARLRCSPMKGHSHVYWYRQLPEEGLKFMVYLQKENIIDESGMPKERFSAEFPKEGPSILRIQQVVRGDSAAYFCASSLTVYEQYFGPGTRLTVT.

The table lists this clone with a count of one. As DNA, the CDR3 is TGCGCCAGCAGCTTGGTGGCCGCAACCAATGAGCAGTTCTTC. Its translation: CASSLVAATNEQFF. V and J are TRBV5-1 and TRBJ2-1; D call uncertain. The CDR3 totals 14 residues. The germline V gene encodes CDR1 SGHRS and CDR2 YFSETQ. V was trimmed by 0 bases and J by 6 bases, leaving 10 bases between them.

The CDR3 region has the DNA TGTGCCAGCAGCCAATATGGGACCACTGAAGCTTTCTTT. Translating it yields CASSQYGTTEAFF. The genes are TRBV14 and TRBJ1-1; D may be TRBD1 (5 bases). The germline V gene has CDR1 SGHDN and CDR2 FVKESK. This CDR3 spans 13 amino acids. V lost 2 bases and J lost 4, with 8 bases in between.

The chain links TRBV7-9 to TRBJ2-3; D call uncertain. Per germline, CDR1 SEHNR and CDR2 FQNEAQ (reference sequence). This CDR3 has 11 amino acids. V was pared by 11 bases and J by 9 bases, with 15 bases between. DNA for the CDR3: TGTGCCTCGCAACTGTACGAGACGCAGTATTTT. This codes for CASQLYETQYF.

The V and J genes are TRBV28 and TRBJ2-7; the match to TRBD2 covers 9 bases. V lost 3 bases to trimming and J lost 4 bases; unmatched junction nucleotides: 13. Germline CDR1 reads MDHEN; CDR2 reads SYDVKM. The CDR3 length is 17 residues. The CDR3 loop is CASSFPLEREEGYEQYF. The CDR3 nucleotides are TGTGCCAGCAGTTTCCCCCTTGAGCGGGAGGAAGGATACGAGCAGTACTTC. Based on the CDR3 plus reference TRBV28 and TRBJ2-7, the full variable domain is DVKVTQSSRYLVKRTGEKVFLECVQDMDHENMFWYRQDPGLGLRLIYFSYDVKMKEKGDIPEGYSVSREKKERFSLILESASTNQTSMYLCASSFPLEREEGYEQYFGPGTRLTVT.

The table lists this clone with a count of one. CDR3 region: CASSEGQGLAAYF. The DNA for the CDR3 is TGTGCCAGTAGCGAGGGACAGGGGCTAGCGGCGTACTTC. V usage is TRBV19 and J usage is TRBJ2-7, with 10 bases aligning to TRBD1. V lost 6 bases to trimming and J lost 12 bases; unmatched junction nucleotides: 11. This CDR3 contains 13 residues. From germline, CDR1 is LNHDA and CDR2 SQIVND (reference sequence).

This chain connects TRBV27 to TRBJ1-5; 11 positions match TRBD1. This CDR3 spans 20 amino acids. Germline CDR1 reads MNHEY; CDR2 reads SMNVEV (reference sequence). V lost 7 bases and J lost 2; bases outside the gene matches: 19. The CDR3 spells CASNPYGTGGAKQGNQPQHF. The CDR3, as DNA: TGTGCCAGCAACCCTTACGGGACAGGGGGGGCTAAACAGGGCAATCAGCCCCAGCATTTT.

Remarks on this clone: This sample includes further DNA sequences coding for the same CDR3. The rearrangement links TRBV10-3 to TRBJ2-7; TRBD1 aligns across 10 bases. Germline assignment: CDR1 ENHRY and CDR2 SYGVKD. The V and J ends lost 3 bases and 0 bases, in that order; junction bases with no gene match: 2. CDR3 length: 15 residues. CDR3 sequence (DNA): TGTGCCATCAGTGACCGGACAGGGGGCTCCTACGAGCAGTACTTC. This codes for CAISDRTGGSYEQYF.

The chain has TRBV5-8 and TRBJ1-4, with D maybe TRBD1 (6 bases). The CDR3 length is 15 residues. The V gene's germline CDR1 is SGHTS and CDR2 YDEGEE. V lost 5 bases and J lost 4, with 15 bases in between. The CDR3 protein is CASRRGQNLNEKLFF. CDR3 coding DNA: TGTGCCAGCAGGCGAGGACAGAACCTTAATGAAAAACTGTTTTTT.

The chain recombines TRBV13 with TRBJ2-2; no definite D call. V shed 2 bases and J shed 7 bases, with 11 bases lying between them. The CDR3 is 14 amino acids. In germline, CDR1 is PRHDT, CDR2 FYEKMQ (reference sequence). The CDR3 region is CASSLLRANGELFF. The CDR3 region has the DNA TGTGCCAGCAGCTTATTAAGGGCTAACGGGGAGCTGTTTTTT.

This clone has only a few counts. The chain is built from TRBV10-2 and TRBJ1-5; the D is unclear. This CDR3 has 15 residues. Germline assignment: CDR1 WSHSY and CDR2 SAAADI. The V gene lost 1 base and the J gene lost 0 bases, with 7 bases spanning the gap. CDR3 protein: CASSEWGFSNQPQHF. CDR3 bases: TGCGCCAGCAGTGAGTGGGGATTTAGCAATCAGCCCCAGCATTTT.

The V and J genes are TRBV19 and TRBJ2-1; D ambiguous. The V end was cut by 5 bases, the J end by 1 base, with 6 bases between. Germline V gene data show CDR1 as LNHDA and CDR2 as SQIVND (reference sequence). This CDR3 contains 13 residues. CDR3 in DNA: TGTGCCAGTAGTTACCGTTCCTACAATGAGCAGTTCTTC. This gives the protein CASSYRSYNEQFF.

The chain joins TRBV19 to TRBJ1-5; D is ambiguous. This CDR3 region has 14 residues. Germline CDR1 LNHDA, CDR2 SQIVND (reference sequence). Trimming removed 2 bases at V and 6 bases at J, with 11 bases between. CDR3 protein: CASSIILSGQPQHF. As DNA, the CDR3 is TGTGCCAGTAGTATAATACTTAGCGGTCAGCCCCAGCATTTT.

The chain combines TRBV7-6 with TRBJ2-2; 7 nucleotides agree with TRBD1. V gave up 5 bases and J gave up 2 bases; unmatched junction bases: 11. The CDR3 has 17 residues. In germline, CDR1 is SGHVS, CDR2 FNYEAQ. CDR3 region: CASSPGTVTTNTGELFF. The CDR3 region has the DNA TGTGCCAGCAGCCCCGGGACAGTTACTACTAACACCGGGGAGCTGTTTTTT.

The chain is built from TRBV6-5 and TRBJ2-7, with a tentative D call TRBD2 (6 bases). Germline V lookup: CDR1 MNHEY, CDR2 SVGAGI. V was cut by 4 bases and J by 9 bases, with 16 bases left in between. The CDR3 loop spans 13 amino acids. Here the CDR3 reads CASSSPGVGGQYF. The CDR3 DNA sequence: TGTGCCAGCAGTTCGCCCGGGGTCGGGGGGCAGTACTTC.